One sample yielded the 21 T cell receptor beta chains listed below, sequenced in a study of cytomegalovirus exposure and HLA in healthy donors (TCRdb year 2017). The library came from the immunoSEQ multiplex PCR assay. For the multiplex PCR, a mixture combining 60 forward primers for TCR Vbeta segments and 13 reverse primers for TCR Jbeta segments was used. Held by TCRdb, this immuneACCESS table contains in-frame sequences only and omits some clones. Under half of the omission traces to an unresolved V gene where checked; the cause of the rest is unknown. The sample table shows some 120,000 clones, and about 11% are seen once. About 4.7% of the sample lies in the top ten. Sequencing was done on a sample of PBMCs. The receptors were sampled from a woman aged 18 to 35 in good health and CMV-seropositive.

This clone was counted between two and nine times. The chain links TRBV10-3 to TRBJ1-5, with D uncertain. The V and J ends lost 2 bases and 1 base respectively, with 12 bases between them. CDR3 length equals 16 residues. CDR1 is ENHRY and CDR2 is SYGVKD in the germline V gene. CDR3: CAISEDGLWSNQPQHF. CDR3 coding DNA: TGTGCCATCAGTGAGGACGGACTCTGGAGCAATCAGCCCCAGCATTTT.

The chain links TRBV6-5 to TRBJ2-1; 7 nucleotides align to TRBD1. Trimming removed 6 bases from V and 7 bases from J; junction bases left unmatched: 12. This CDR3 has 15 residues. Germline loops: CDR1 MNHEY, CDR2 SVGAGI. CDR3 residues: CASSASGTAENEQFF. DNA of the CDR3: TGTGCCAGCAGCGCTTCCGGGACAGCGGAGAATGAGCAGTTCTTC.

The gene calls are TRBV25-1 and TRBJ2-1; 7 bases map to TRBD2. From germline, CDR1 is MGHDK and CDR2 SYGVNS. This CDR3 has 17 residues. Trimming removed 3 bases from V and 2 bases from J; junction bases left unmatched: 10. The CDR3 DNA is TGTGCCAGCAGTGAGGCCCACACGGGAGGCGCCTACAATGAGCAGTTCTTC. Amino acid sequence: CASSEAHTGGAYNEQFF.

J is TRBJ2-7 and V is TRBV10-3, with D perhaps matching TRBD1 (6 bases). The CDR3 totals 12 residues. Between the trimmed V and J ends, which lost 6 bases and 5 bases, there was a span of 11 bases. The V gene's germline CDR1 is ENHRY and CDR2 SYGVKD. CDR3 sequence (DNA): TGTGCCATCAGCTGGACAGACAACGAGCAGTACTTC. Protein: CAISWTDNEQYF.

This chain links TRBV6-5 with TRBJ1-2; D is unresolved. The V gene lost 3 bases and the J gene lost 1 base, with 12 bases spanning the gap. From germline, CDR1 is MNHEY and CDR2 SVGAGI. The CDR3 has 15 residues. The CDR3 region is CASSYGFRDNYGYTF. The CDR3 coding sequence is TGTGCCAGCAGTTATGGGTTCCGGGATAACTATGGCTACACCTTC.

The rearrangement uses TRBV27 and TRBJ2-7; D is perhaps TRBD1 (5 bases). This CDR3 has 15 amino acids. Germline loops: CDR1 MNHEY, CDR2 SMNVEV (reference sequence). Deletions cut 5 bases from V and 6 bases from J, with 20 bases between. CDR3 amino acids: CASSTGSTPYGEQYF. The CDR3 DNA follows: TGTGCCAGCAGTACAGGATCAACGCCTTACGGCGAGCAGTACTTC.

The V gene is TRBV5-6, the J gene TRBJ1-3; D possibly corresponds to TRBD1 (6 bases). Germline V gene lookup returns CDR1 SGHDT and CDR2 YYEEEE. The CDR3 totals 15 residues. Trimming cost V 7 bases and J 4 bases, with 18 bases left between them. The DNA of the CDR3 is TGTGCCAGCCTAAAACAGGGAAGTGGAGGAAACACCATATATTTT. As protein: CASLKQGSGGNTIYF.

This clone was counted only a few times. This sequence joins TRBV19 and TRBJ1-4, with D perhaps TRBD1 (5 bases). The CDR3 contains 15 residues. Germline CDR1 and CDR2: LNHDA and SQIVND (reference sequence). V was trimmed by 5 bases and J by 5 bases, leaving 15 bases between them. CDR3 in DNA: TGTGCCAGTAGTTTCTCCCAGACAGAAAATGAAAAACTGTTTTTT. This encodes CASSFSQTENEKLFF.

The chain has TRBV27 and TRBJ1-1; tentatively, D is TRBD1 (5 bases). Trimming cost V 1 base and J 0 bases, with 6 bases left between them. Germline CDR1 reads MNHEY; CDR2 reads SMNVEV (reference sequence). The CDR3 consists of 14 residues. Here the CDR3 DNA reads TGTGCCAGCAGTTTATGGGGGGTGAACACTGAAGCTTTCTTT. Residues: CASSLWGVNTEAFF.

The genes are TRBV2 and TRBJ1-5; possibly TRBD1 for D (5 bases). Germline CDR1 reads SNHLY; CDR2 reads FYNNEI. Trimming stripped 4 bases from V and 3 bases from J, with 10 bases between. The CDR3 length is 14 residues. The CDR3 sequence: CASSGQGNNQPQHF. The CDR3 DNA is TGTGCCAGCAGTGGTCAGGGTAACAATCAGCCCCAGCATTTT.

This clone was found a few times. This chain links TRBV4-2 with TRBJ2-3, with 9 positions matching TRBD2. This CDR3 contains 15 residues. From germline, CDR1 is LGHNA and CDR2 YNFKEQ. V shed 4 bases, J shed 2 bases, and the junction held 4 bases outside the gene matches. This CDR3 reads CASSRGTSNTDTQYF. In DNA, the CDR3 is TGTGCCAGCAGCCGAGGGACTAGCAACACAGATACGCAGTATTTT.

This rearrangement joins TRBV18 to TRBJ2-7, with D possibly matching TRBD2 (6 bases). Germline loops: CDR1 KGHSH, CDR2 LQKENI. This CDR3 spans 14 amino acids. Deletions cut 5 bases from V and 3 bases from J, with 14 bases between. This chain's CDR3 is CASSVRRLGYEQYF. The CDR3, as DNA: TGTGCCAGCTCAGTGAGGAGACTAGGCTACGAGCAGTACTTC.

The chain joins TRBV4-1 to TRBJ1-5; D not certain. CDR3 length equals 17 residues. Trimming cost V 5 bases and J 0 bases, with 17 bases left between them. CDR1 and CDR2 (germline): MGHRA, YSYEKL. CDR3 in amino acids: CASSVREGGYSNQPQHF. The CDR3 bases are TGCGCCAGCAGCGTCCGAGAGGGCGGTTATAGCAATCAGCCCCAGCATTTT.

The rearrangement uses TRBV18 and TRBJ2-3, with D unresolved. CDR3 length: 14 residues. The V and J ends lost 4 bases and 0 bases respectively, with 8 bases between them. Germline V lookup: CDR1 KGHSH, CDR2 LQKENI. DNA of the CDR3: TGTGCCAGCTCACGAACCACTAGCACAGATACGCAGTATTTT. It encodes CASSRTTSTDTQYF.

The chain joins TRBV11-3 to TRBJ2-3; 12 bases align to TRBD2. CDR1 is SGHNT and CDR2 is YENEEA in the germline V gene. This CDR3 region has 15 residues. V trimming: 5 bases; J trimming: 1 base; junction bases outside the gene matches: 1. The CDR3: CASSRLAGGTDTQYF. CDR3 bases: TGTGCCAGCAGCCGACTAGCGGGAGGCACAGATACGCAGTATTTT.

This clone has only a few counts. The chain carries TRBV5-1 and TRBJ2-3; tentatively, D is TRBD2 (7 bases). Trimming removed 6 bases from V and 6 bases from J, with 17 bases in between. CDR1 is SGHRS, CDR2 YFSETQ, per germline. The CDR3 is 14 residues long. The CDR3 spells CASKLGAGVDTQYF. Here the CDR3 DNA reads TGCGCCAGCAAGTTGGGGGCGGGAGTTGATACGCAGTATTTT. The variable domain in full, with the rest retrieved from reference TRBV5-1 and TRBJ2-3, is KAGVTQTPRYLIKTRGQQVTLSCSPISGHRSVSWYQQTPGQGLQFLFEYFSETQRNKGNFPGRFSGRQFSNSRSEMNVSTLELGDSALYLCASKLGAGVDTQYFGPGTRLTVL.

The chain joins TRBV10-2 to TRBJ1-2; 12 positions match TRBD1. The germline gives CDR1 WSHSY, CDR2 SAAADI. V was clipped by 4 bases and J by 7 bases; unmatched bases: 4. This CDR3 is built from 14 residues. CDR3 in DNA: TGCGCCAGCAGTGGGGGACAGGGGGCGAGTGGCTACACCTTC. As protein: CASSGGQGASGYTF.

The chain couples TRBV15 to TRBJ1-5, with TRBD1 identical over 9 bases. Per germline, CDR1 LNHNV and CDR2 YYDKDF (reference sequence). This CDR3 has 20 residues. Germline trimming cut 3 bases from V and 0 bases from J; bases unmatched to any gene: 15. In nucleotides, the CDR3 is TGTGCCACCAGCAGGGCAAGGGTTGGTTGGGACAGGGATAGCAATCAGCCCCAGCATTTT. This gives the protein CATSRARVGWDRDSNQPQHF.

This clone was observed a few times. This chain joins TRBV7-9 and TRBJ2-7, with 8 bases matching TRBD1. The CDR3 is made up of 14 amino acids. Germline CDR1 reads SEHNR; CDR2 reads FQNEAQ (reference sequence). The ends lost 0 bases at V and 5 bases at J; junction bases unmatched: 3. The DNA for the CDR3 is TGTGCCAGCAGCTTAGCCACAGGGGGTAACGAGCAGTACTTC. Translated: CASSLATGGNEQYF.

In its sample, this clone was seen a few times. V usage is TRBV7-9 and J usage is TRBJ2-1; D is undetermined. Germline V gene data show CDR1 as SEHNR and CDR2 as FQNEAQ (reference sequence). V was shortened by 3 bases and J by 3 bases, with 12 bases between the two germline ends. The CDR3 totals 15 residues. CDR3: CASSFASSSYNEQFF. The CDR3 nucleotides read TGTGCCAGCAGCTTCGCATCCTCGAGCTACAATGAGCAGTTCTTC.

The CDR3 sequence: CASSHGTEQFF. In nucleotides, the CDR3 is TGCGCCAGCAGCCACGGTACTGAGCAGTTCTTC. This chain uses TRBV4-1 with TRBJ2-1; D is unresolved. CDR1 and CDR2 from the germline V gene are MGHRA and YSYEKL. The germline V and J ends were trimmed by 3 bases and 9 bases, with 6 bases remaining between them. The CDR3 covers 11 residues.